This TCR beta chain was captured in a study of CXCR3-negative and CXCR3-positive naive CD8 T cells. Study results and limitations: In CXCR3-positive naive cells, the TRB CDR3s were more hydrophobic than in CXCR3-negative naive cells.

Germline V gene data show CDR1 as SNHLY and CDR2 as FYNNEI. The CDR3 sequence is 14 residues long. UMI-labeled 5' RACE yielded the TRB cDNA libraries. TCRdb derives one entry per CDR3 protein from the 5' RACE reads, leaving out DNA. The listing records approximately 130,000 distinct CDR3 sequences. Details on this clonotype: The antigen is undetermined.

The clonotype originates from a human donor in good health. Some clones in this sample may be carry-over from other donors' samples. The rearrangement links TRBV2 to TRBJ2-7. The sample was naive CXCR3+ CD8+ T cells from blood. Subset given: CD45RO-CCR7+CD27+CD95- naive CD8+ T cells expressing CXCR3 (TNR3+). This chain's CDR3 is CASAAGRPSYEQYF.